This TCR beta chain appears in the sequencing data of a study of graft-versus-host responses after intestinal transplantation. Study-wide context: The transplants performed in recipients were multivisceral, liver-intestinal, or isolated intestinal.

Looked up from germline, CDR1 is SEHNR and CDR2 is FQNEAQ (reference sequence). V lost 5 bases, J lost 6 bases, and 8 bases stayed unmatched. The CDR3 extends over 14 amino acids. Sequenced by immunoSEQ multiplex PCR; TCRdb stores in-frame clones only, minus some. The data hold around 5,400 clones, with about three quarters observed a single time. Only a few counts were recorded for this clone. The sequence was obtained from a human patient who received an intestinal transplant, so some T cells may come from the graft donor. The specimen was PBMCs, collected just under 330 days after intestinal transplant. V gene TRBV7-9 combines with J gene TRBJ1-2, with 8 bases lining up with TRBD1. The CDR3 coding sequence is TGTGCCAGCAGCCCGTCGACAGGGGTTGATGGCTACACCTTC. This sequence encodes CASSPSTGVDGYTF.